A single sample is the source of the 21 T cell receptor beta chains below, sequenced in a study of Graves' ophthalmopathy and Graves' hyperthyroidism. The authors amplified TCR beta CDR3 regions, and they did so from RNA transcripts for repertoire sequencing. First-round RT-PCR relied on HTBI primers, and a second-round multiplex PCR came next. TCRdb processed the multiplex PCR reads anew with MiXCR; each CDR3 protein has one entry. The repertoire consists of about 740,000 distinct CDR3 sequences, with approximately 40% occurring once and the leading ten covering 35% to 55%. The sample taken for sequencing was peripheral blood. The receptors were sampled from an adult man with Graves' ophthalmopathy.

The rearrangement joins TRBV25-1 to TRBJ1-1, with D tentatively TRBD1 (5 bases). The CDR3 extends over 12 amino acids. The germline V gene encodes CDR1 MGHDK and CDR2 SYGVNS. V lost 5 bases to trimming and J lost 8 bases, with 12 bases between them. This chain's CDR3 is CASSLRGREAFF. CDR3 sequence (DNA): TGTGCCAGCAGTTTGCGGGGCAGGGAAGCTTTCTTT.

This clonotype was picked up a small number of times. The V gene is TRBV12-3 or TRBV12-4, the J gene TRBJ1-1; D is perhaps TRBD1 (6 bases). Trimming removed 8 bases at V and 8 bases at J, with 9 bases between. This CDR3 has 10 amino acids. The CDR3 here is CASATGEAFF. The CDR3 region has the DNA TGTGCCAGCGCTACAGGGGAAGCTTTCTTT.

The V and J genes are TRBV24-1 and TRBJ1-5; 12 nucleotides align to TRBD1. Germline V gives CDR1 KGHDR, CDR2 SFDVKD. The CDR3 totals 13 residues. Trimming at V came to 11 bases and at J to 7 bases, leaving 5 bases not matched to a gene. This chain's CDR3 is CASRGQGAQPQHF. CDR3 in DNA: TGTGCCAGCAGGGGACAGGGGGCCCAGCCCCAGCATTTT.

This clonotype was seen many times. CDR3 DNA sequence: TGTGCCAGCAGCCCCCAATCTCACTACATTGAAGCTTTCTTT. Translated, it gives CASSPQSHYIEAFF. The genes are TRBV9 and TRBJ1-1; D gene unclear. CDR1 is SGDLS and CDR2 is YYNGEE in the germline V gene. Trimming shortened V by 4 bases and J by 7 bases, and 17 bases separated the two germline ends. The CDR3 length is 14 residues.

This chain uses TRBV7-2 with TRBJ1-1; TRBD1 is a possible D gene (6 bases). The CDR3 is 16 amino acids. Germline values: CDR1 SGHTA, CDR2 FQGNSA. V was trimmed by 1 base and J by 3 bases, leaving 15 bases between them. Here the CDR3 reads CASSLVPAGVDTEAFF. The CDR3 DNA reads TGTGCCAGCAGCTTAGTTCCCGCAGGGGTCGACACTGAAGCTTTCTTT.

The rearrangement links TRBV29-1 to TRBJ2-3; 9 bases agree with TRBD2. The CDR3 runs to 15 residues. Germline lookup yields CDR1 SQVTM and CDR2 ANQGSEA. V was pared by 6 bases and J by 4 bases, with 11 bases of the junction left unmatched. The CDR3 sequence is CSVRSPSGNPDTQYF. The CDR3 nucleotides read TGCAGCGTCCGGTCCCCTAGCGGGAACCCAGATACGCAGTATTTT.

This clonotype showed up just a few times. This chain connects TRBV6-5 to TRBJ2-7, with TRBD2 matching over 10 bases. The V and J ends lost 8 bases and 0 bases, in that order; junction bases with no gene match: 13. This CDR3 has 17 residues. The germline V gene has CDR1 MNHEY and CDR2 SVGAGI. CDR3 residues: CASRQWTSGLSSYEQYF. DNA for the CDR3: TGTGCCAGCCGCCAGTGGACTAGCGGTCTAAGCTCCTACGAGCAGTACTTC.

This clonotype was recorded once. The rearrangement joins TRBV15 to TRBJ1-6; a weak D match, TRBD1 (5 bases). The ends were cut back, 7 bases at V and 3 bases at J, with 10 bases in the middle. CDR1 is LNHNV, CDR2 YYDKDF, per germline (reference sequence). The CDR3 loop spans 14 amino acids. In DNA form, the CDR3 reads TGTGCCACCAACCCCGACAGCTATAATTCACCCCTCCACTTT. Translated: CATNPDSYNSPLHF.

This clonotype was counted ten times or more. This chain uses TRBV10-3 with TRBJ1-2, with D unresolved. This CDR3 has 13 amino acids. V lost 2 bases to trimming and J lost 5 bases, with 9 bases between them. Germline V lookup: CDR1 ENHRY, CDR2 SYGVKD. CDR3 bases: TGTGCCATCAGTGAGACGGACCCATATGGCTACACCTTC. Amino acid sequence: CAISETDPYGYTF.

This chain connects TRBV25-1 to TRBJ2-5; D is ambiguous. The CDR3 is 13 amino acids. From germline, CDR1 is MGHDK and CDR2 SYGVNS. Trimming left V 6 bases short and J 8 bases short, with 16 bases between. This CDR3 reads CASSQVRAGTQYF. CDR3 sequence (DNA): TGTGCCAGCAGCCAAGTCAGAGCTGGAACCCAGTACTTC. The entire variable domain, with the rest obtained from reference TRBV25-1 and TRBJ2-5, is as follows: EADIYQTPRYLVIGTGKKITLECSQTMGHDKMYWYQQDPGMELHLIHYSYGVNSTEKGDLSSESTVSRIRTEHFPLTLESARPSHTSQYLCASSQVRAGTQYFGPGTRLLVL.

This clonotype was counted at least ten times. The CDR3 protein is CSVAGGLGYGYTF. CDR3 DNA: TGCAGCGTTGCCGGGGGATTGGGCTATGGCTACACCTTC. The rearrangement joins TRBV29-1 to TRBJ1-2, with a possible D match to TRBD1 (5 bases). Trimming shortened V by 4 bases and J by 4 bases, and 13 bases separated the two germline ends. The CDR3 spans 13 residues. Per germline, CDR1 SQVTM and CDR2 ANQGSEA.

This clonotype came up once. The genes are TRBV11-2 and TRBJ1-1; 7 positions agree with TRBD1. The length of the CDR3 is 17 residues. Germline values: CDR1 SGHAT, CDR2 FQNNGV. Germline trimming cut 5 bases from V and 6 bases from J; bases unmatched to any gene: 18. CDR3 in DNA: TGTGCCAGCAGCCAAGATGACAGGGTCGGCCGGGGGGCTGAAGCTTTCTTT. This translates into CASSQDDRVGRGAEAFF.

This clonotype was seen a handful of times. V is TRBV12-3 or TRBV12-4 and J is TRBJ1-2, with 9 bases aligning to TRBD1. The CDR3 loop spans 17 amino acids. Trimming took 6 bases from V and 1 from J; bases not matched to a gene: 12. CDR3 DNA sequence: TGTGCCAGCAGCCAACCGGGACAGGGATGGGATAACTATGGCTACACCTTC. It translates to CASSQPGQGWDNYGYTF.

Only one count was recorded for this clonotype. CDR3 loop: CSASSRGGNQPQHF. CDR3 sequence (DNA): TGCAGTGCTAGTAGCAGGGGAGGAAATCAGCCCCAGCATTTT. The chain joins TRBV20-1 to TRBJ1-5; a weak D match, TRBD1 (6 bases). CDR1 is DFQATT, CDR2 SNEGSKA, per germline (reference sequence). This CDR3 has 14 residues. Trimming took 3 bases from V and 4 from J, leaving 13 bases between them.

Details on this clonotype: The germline gene is not matched at one end of the junction; a read error may be the cause. The chain recombines TRBV7-9 with TRBJ2-2; TRBD1 matches 10 bases. The CDR3 covers 17 residues. Germline-derived CDR1 and CDR2 are SEHNR and FQNEAQ (reference sequence). The CDR3 DNA is TGCGCCAGCAGCCCCTATACGACAGGGGGCAACACCGGGGAGCTGTTTTTT. Its translation: CASSPYTTGGNTGELFF. Using reference TRBV7-9 and TRBJ2-2 for the parts outside the CDR3, the full variable domain is DTGVSQNPRHKITKRGQNVTFRCDPISEHNRLYWYRQTLGQGPEFLTYFQNEAQLEKSRLLSDRFSAERPKGSFSTLEIQRTEQGDSAMYLCASSPYTTGGNTGELFFGEGSRLTVL.

The chain uses TRBV6-5 and TRBJ2-7; D ambiguous. This CDR3 is built from 15 residues. Germline lookup yields CDR1 MNHEY and CDR2 SVGAGI. The V and J ends lost 2 bases and 7 bases respectively, with 18 bases between them. This chain's CDR3 is CASSYPGWSAREQYF. The CDR3 DNA reads as TGTGCCAGCAGTTACCCGGGTTGGTCAGCGCGGGAGCAGTACTTC.

Comment on this clonotype: Just one base apart from a much larger clone, this may be a read error. The chain links TRBV7-8 to TRBJ1-5; the match to TRBD1 covers 9 bases. Germline CDR1 SGHVS, CDR2 FQNEAQ. This CDR3 contains 16 residues. V lost 5 bases and J lost 5; bases outside the gene matches: 10. CDR3 sequence (DNA): TGTGCCAGCAGCGTGGGGACAGGGACGACCCATCAGCCCCAGCATTTT. This translates into CASSVGTGTTHQPQHF. Full variable domain (missing parts from reference TRBV7-8 and TRBJ1-5): GAGVSQSPRYKVAKRGQDVALRCDPISGHVSLFWYQQALGQGPEFLTYFQNEAQLDKSGLPSDRFFAERPEGSVSTLKIQRTQQEDSAVYLCASSVGTGTTHQPQHFGDGTRLSIL.

V is TRBV20-1 and J is TRBJ2-5; no reliable D call. The CDR3 sequence is 10 residues long. V lost 8 bases and J 4 bases, leaving 8 bases between the germline ends. Germline values: CDR1 DFQATT, CDR2 SNEGSKA (reference sequence). The CDR3 sequence is CSCKGETQYF. CDR3 DNA: TGCAGTTGTAAGGGAGAGACCCAGTACTTC.

This clonotype was seen more than once but under ten times. This sequence joins TRBV6-6 and TRBJ2-7, with D possibly being TRBD1 or TRBD2 (6 bases each). Germline CDR1 and CDR2: MNHNY and SVGAGI (reference sequence). The V and J ends lost 6 bases and 0 bases respectively, with 12 bases between them. The CDR3 is 14 residues long. The CDR3 DNA reads as TGTGCCAGCAGCGACGGGGGCCACTCCTACGAGCAGTACTTC. This gives the protein CASSDGGHSYEQYF.

This clonotype was picked up a small number of times. The chain has TRBV20-1 and TRBJ2-7; no reliable D call. Germline loops: CDR1 DFQATT, CDR2 SNEGSKA (reference sequence). With 8 bases removed from V and 12 bases from J, the gap between germline ends came to 17 bases. The CDR3 sequence is 10 residues long. CDR3 in DNA: TGCAGTCATAGTCCGGTAGAGGCGTACTTC. Amino acid sequence: CSHSPVEAYF.

Remarks on this clonotype: Since the CDR3 does not end with the conserved phenylalanine or tryptophan, this likely comes from a read error. It is unclear where the CDR3 begins or ends on the DNA, so no DNA is shown, and the CDR3 is as TCRdb lists it. The chain employs TRBV19 and TRBJ2-6; TRBD2 is taken as the D call from the table, unchecked against the DNA. The CDR3 numbers 8 amino acids, ends counted. Germline V gene lookup returns CDR1 LNHDA and CDR2 SQIVND (reference sequence). CDR3 protein: CASSMALG.